A single sample is the source of the 5 T cell receptor beta chains below, sequenced in a study of blood T cells in healthy people across ages. It was with a sample-barcoded 5' primer and a J-beta primer mix that a second PCR of about 7 to 12 cycles was run. TCRdb passed the 5' RACE reads through MiXCR, listing each CDR3 protein once. Altogether approximately 730,000 distinct CDR3 sequences are present, 53% being singletons, with the ten largest covering roughly 37%. Sequenced material: blood. These receptors all come from an elderly man in good health.

The chain employs TRBV28 and TRBJ2-1; TRBD2 matches at 10 bases. Germline V gives CDR1 MDHEN, CDR2 SYDVKM. This CDR3 is built from 15 residues. Trimming removed 8 bases from V and 7 bases from J; junction bases left unmatched: 11. The CDR3 protein is CASSRSGRANNEQFF. The CDR3 DNA is TGTGCCAGCTCTAGAAGCGGGAGGGCCAATAATGAGCAGTTCTTC.

The V call is TRBV5-1, the J call TRBJ1-2; perhaps TRBD1 as D (5 bases). Trimming removed 4 bases from V and 0 bases from J, with 16 bases in between. Germline V gene lookup returns CDR1 SGHRS and CDR2 YFSETQ. The CDR3 extends over 16 amino acids. This CDR3 reads CASSLGTASTNYGYTF. The CDR3 DNA reads as TGCGCCAGCAGCCTCGGGACCGCCTCGACTAACTATGGCTACACCTTC.

The V and J genes are TRBV7-9 and TRBJ1-2; 10 bases align to TRBD1. Germline assignment: CDR1 SEHNR and CDR2 FQNEAQ (reference sequence). CDR3 length equals 14 residues. V lost 5 bases, J lost 8 bases, and 8 bases stayed unmatched. CDR3 sequence: CASSPSGQGGGYTF. The CDR3 coding sequence is TGTGCCAGCAGCCCTTCCGGACAGGGGGGGGGCTACACCTTC.

Notes on this clonotype: An end of the junction differs from the germline gene, which may be a read error. The rearrangement joins TRBV5-1 to TRBJ2-5; TRBD2 might be the D (6 bases). This CDR3 region has 14 residues. Germline-derived CDR1 and CDR2 are SGHRS and YFSETQ. CDR3 bases: TGCGTCAGCACTGGGGGGACTCCAGGGGAGACCCAGTACTTC. Encoded protein: CVSTGGTPGETQYF.

This clonotype has only a few counts. The J gene is TRBJ2-3, the V gene TRBV4-1; 10 bases are a match to TRBD1. Germline V gives CDR1 MGHRA, CDR2 YSYEKL. The CDR3 covers 17 residues. V gave up 2 bases and J gave up 14 bases; unmatched junction bases: 19. CDR3 residues: CASSQPGTGAKHRYAYF. Written as DNA, the CDR3 is TGCGCCAGCAGCCAACCCGGGACAGGGGCGAAACACAGATACGCGTATTTT.